The 10 T cell receptor beta chains below were found in one sample sequenced in a study of long-term antiretroviral therapy in people with HIV. The assay used was immunoSEQ (version v3.0), run at survey level. Produced via immunoSEQ multiplex PCR; TCRdb's table is partial and in-frame only. The sample lists tens of thousands of clones, roughly 87% occurring once. The specimen comprised unsorted PBMCs, sampled 1.1 years after starting antiretroviral therapy. All receptors derive from a man younger than 35 with HIV.

This clone was seen a few times. The chain employs TRBV2 and TRBJ2-7, with D unresolved. The CDR3 spans 11 residues. Germline V gene data show CDR1 as SNHLY and CDR2 as FYNNEI. The ends were cut back, 10 bases at V and 2 bases at J, with 9 bases in the middle. The CDR3, as DNA: TGTGCCAACCGGGTAGCCTACGAGCAGTACTTC. It encodes CANRVAYEQYF. The variable domain in full, completed from reference TRBV2 and TRBJ2-7, reads EPEVTQTPSHQVTQMGQEVILRCVPISNHLYFYWYRQILGQKVEFLVSFYNNEISEKSEIFDDQFSVERPDGSNFTLKIRSTKLEDSAMYFCANRVAYEQYFGPGTRLTVT.

This rearrangement joins TRBV5-1 to TRBJ1-1; perhaps TRBD1 as D (6 bases). The germline V gene encodes CDR1 SGHRS and CDR2 YFSETQ. Between the trimmed V and J ends, which lost 0 bases and 4 bases, there was a span of 16 bases. The CDR3 contains 16 residues. The CDR3 bases are TGCGCCAGCAGCTTGGTGTACAGGGCTGGGAGCACTGAAGCTTTCTTT. It translates to CASSLVYRAGSTEAFF.

The chain is built from TRBV19 and TRBJ2-1; 10 bases line up with TRBD2. Germline values: CDR1 LNHDA, CDR2 SQIVND (reference sequence). Losses at the gene ends were 7 bases for V and 7 bases for J; bases not matched to a gene: 10. The CDR3 has 15 amino acids. As DNA, the CDR3 is TGTGCCAGTACCTGGGGTAGCGGGAGGTCAAATGAGCAGTTCTTC. It encodes CASTWGSGRSNEQFF.

J is TRBJ2-7 and V is TRBV27; 11 bases align to TRBD1. CDR1 MNHEY and CDR2 SMNVEV come from the germline V gene (reference sequence). Trimming took 5 bases from V and 1 from J; bases not matched to a gene: 7. CDR3 length: 16 residues. The CDR3 region has the DNA TGTGCCAGCAGTAGAGGGACAGGGGGTGCATCCTACGAGCAGTACTTC. Amino acid sequence: CASSRGTGGASYEQYF.

The V and J genes are TRBV4-1 and TRBJ1-1; D possibly corresponds to TRBD1 (5 bases). In germline, CDR1 is MGHRA, CDR2 YSYEKL. This CDR3 contains 13 residues. Trimming removed 3 bases at V and 7 bases at J, with 12 bases between. The CDR3 nucleotides are TGCGCCAGCAGCCACCCCGGGGACGGTGAAGCTTTCTTT. Protein: CASSHPGDGEAFF.

This sequence joins TRBV28 and TRBJ1-4; perhaps TRBD1 as D (6 bases). Trimming pared 1 base from V and 4 bases from J, leaving 16 bases between. Looked up from germline, CDR1 is MDHEN and CDR2 is SYDVKM. The CDR3 totals 17 residues. CDR3 loop: CASSLYPQGTINEKLFF. In DNA form, the CDR3 reads TGTGCCAGCAGTTTATACCCGCAGGGGACGATTAATGAAAAACTGTTTTTT.

This rearrangement joins TRBV29-1 to TRBJ1-2; 9 bases align to TRBD1. The CDR3 extends over 13 amino acids. Trimming took 3 bases from V and 7 from J; bases not matched to a gene: 6. Germline CDR1 and CDR2: SQVTM and ANQGSEA. The CDR3 nucleotides are TGCAGCGTTGAGATGGGACAGGGCGGTGGCTACACCTTC. Encoded protein: CSVEMGQGGGYTF.

This clone appeared a few times. CDR3 sequence reads: CASSDGRGGRDTQYF. CDR3 coding DNA: TGTGCCAGCAGTGACGGCCGGGGGGGCCGGGATACGCAGTATTTT. The rearrangement links TRBV6-4 to TRBJ2-3; TRBD2 matches at 8 bases. CDR3 length: 15 residues. Germline V lookup: CDR1 MRHNA, CDR2 SNTAGT. J gave up 6 bases and V 2 bases, and 7 bases lay outside the gene matches.

As DNA, the CDR3 is TGTGCCAGCAGCTTGGGGGGGCCGGTGAACACTGAAGCTTTCTTT. This gives the protein CASSLGGPVNTEAFF. The chain recombines TRBV7-2 with TRBJ1-1; the D gene is possibly TRBD1 (6 bases). Germline CDR1 and CDR2: SGHTA and FQGNSA. The CDR3 consists of 15 residues. V gave up 3 bases and J gave up 0 bases, with 11 bases separating them.

This clone occurred once. The gene calls are TRBV5-1 and TRBJ2-2; TRBD2 matches at 8 bases. Germline V gene sequence: CDR1 SGHRS, CDR2 YFSETQ. This CDR3 spans 16 amino acids. V dropped 2 bases and J dropped 5; count of bases not matched to a gene: 8. The CDR3 bases are TGCGCCAGCAGCTTTTCCACGGGAGGGCGAACCGGGGAGCTGTTTTTT. It yields the protein CASSFSTGGRTGELFF.